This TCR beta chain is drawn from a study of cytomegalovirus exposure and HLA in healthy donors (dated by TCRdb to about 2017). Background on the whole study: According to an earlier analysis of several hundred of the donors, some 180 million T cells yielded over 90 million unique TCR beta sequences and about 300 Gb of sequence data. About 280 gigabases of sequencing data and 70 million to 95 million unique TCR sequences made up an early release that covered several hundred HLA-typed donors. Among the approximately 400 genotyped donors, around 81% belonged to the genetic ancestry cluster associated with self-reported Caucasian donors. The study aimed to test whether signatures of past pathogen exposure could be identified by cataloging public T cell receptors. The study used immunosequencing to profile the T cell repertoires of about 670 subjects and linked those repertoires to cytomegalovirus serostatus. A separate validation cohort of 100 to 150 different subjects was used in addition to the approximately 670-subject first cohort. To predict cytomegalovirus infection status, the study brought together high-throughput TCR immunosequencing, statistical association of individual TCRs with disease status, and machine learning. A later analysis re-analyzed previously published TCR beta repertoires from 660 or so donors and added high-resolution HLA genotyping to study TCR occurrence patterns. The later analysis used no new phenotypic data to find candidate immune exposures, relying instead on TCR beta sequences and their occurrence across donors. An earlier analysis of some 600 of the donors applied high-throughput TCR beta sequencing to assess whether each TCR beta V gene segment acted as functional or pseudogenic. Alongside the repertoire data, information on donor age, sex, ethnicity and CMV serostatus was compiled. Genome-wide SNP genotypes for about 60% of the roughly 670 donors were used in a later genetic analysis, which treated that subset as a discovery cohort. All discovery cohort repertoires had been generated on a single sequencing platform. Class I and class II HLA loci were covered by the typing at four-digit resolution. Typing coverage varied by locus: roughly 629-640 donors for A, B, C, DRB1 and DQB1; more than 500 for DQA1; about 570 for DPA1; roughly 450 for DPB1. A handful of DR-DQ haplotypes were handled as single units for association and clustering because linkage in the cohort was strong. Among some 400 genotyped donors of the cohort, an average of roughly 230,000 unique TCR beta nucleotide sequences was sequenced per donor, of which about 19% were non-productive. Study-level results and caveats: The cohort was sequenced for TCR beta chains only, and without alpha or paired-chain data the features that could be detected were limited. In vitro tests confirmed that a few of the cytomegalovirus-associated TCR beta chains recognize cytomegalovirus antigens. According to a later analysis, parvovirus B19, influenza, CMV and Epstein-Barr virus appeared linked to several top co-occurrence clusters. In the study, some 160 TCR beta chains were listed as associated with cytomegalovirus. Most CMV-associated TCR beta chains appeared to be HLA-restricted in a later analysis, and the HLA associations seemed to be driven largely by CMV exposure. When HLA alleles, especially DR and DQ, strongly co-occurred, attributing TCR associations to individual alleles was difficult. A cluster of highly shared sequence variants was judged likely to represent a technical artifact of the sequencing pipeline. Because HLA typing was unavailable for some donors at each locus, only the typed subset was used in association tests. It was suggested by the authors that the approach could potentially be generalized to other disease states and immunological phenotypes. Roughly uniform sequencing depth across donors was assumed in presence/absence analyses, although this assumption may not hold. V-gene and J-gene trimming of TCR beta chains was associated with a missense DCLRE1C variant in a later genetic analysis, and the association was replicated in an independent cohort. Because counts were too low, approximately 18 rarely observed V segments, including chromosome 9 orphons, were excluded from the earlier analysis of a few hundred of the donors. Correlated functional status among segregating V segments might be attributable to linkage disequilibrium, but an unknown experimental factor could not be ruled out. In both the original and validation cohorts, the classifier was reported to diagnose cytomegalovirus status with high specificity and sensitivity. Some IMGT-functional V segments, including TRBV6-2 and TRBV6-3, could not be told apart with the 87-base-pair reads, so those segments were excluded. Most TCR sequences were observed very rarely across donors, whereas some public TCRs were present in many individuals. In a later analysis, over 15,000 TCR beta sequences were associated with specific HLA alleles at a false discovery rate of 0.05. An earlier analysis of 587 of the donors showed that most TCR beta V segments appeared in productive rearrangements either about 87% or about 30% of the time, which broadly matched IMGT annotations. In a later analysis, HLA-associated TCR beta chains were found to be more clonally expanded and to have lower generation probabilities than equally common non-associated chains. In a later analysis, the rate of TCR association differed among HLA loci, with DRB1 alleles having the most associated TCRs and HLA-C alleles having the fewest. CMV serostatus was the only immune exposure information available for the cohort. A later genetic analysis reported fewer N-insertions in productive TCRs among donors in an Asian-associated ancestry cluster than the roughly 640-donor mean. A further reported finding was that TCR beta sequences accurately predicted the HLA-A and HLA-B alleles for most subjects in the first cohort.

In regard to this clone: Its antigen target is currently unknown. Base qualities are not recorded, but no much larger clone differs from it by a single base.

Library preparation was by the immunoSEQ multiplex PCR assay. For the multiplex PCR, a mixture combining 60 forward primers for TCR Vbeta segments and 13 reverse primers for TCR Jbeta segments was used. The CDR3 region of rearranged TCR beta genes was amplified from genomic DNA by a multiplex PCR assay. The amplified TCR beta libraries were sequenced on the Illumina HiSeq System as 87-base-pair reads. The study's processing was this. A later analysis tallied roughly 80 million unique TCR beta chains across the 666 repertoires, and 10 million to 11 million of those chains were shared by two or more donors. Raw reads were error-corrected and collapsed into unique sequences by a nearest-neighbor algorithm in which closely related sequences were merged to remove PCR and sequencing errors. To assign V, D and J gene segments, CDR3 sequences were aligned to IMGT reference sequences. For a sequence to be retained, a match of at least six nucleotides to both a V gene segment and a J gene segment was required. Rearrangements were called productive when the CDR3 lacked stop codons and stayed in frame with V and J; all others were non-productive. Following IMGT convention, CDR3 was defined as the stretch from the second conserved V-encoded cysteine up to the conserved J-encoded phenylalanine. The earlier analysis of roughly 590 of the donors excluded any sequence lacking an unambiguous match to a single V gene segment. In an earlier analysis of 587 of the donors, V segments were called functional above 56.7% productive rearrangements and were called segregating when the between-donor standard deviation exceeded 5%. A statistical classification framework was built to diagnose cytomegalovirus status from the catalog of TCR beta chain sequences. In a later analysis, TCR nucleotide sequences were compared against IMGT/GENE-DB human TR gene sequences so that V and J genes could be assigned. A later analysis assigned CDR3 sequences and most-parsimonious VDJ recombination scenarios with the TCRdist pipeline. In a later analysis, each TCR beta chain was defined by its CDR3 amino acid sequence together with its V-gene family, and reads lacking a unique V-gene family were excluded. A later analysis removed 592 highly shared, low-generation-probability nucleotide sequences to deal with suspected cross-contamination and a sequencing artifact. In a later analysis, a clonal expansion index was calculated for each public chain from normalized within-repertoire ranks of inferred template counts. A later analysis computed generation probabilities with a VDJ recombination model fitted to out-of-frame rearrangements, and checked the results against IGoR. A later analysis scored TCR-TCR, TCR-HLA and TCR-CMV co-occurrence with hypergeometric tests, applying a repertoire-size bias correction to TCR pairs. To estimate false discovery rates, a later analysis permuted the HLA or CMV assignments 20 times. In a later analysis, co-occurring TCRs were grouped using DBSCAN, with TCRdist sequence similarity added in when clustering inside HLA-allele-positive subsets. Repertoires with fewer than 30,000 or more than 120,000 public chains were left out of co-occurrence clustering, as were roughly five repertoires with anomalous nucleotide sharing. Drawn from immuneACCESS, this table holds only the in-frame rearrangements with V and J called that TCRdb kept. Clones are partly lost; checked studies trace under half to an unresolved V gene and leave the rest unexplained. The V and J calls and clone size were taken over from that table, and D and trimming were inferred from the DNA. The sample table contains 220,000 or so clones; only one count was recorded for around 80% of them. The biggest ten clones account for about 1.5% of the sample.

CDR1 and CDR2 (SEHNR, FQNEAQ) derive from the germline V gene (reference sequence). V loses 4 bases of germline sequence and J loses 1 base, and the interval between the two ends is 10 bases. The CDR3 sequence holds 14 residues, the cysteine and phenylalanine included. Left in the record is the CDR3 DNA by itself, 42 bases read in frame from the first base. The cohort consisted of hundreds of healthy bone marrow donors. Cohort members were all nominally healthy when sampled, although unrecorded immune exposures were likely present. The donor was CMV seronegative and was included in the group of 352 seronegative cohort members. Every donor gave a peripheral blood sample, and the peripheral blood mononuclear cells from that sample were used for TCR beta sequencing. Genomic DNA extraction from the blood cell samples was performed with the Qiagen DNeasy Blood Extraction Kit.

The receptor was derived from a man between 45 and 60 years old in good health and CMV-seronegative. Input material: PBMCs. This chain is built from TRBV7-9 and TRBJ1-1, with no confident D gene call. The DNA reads TGTGCCAGCAGCTCTCCTCCAGAGAACACTGAAGCTTTCTTT. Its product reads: CASSSPPENTEAFF.